The sequence of this TCR beta chain was determined in a study of T cells in Graves' hyperthyroidism and ophthalmopathy. The study's findings and limits: Prediction of ophthalmopathy progression came a median roughly 6.6 months pre-onset.

Amplified TCR beta CDR3 regions came from RNA transcripts. HTBI primers were the set used in a first-round RT-PCR of the TCR CDR3. TCRdb analysed the multiplex PCR reads with MiXCR anew, one entry per CDR3 protein. The sample consists of 75,000 to 100,000 distinct CDR3 sequences, around 37% of them appearing once. Germline CDR1 reads SGHTA; CDR2 reads FQGTGA. This CDR3 has 16 amino acids. V was trimmed by 3 bases and J by 0 bases, leaving 15 bases between them. Points on this clonotype: The antigen remains undetermined.

Patients aged 18 to 65 had newly diagnosed hyperthyroidism lasting under 2 months. This clonotype was obtained from a woman aged 25 to 39 with Graves' hyperthyroidism. The chain uses TRBV7-3 and TRBJ2-7, with a tentative D call TRBD2 (6 bases). The source material was peripheral blood or thyroid tissue (not recorded which). CDR3 DNA: TGTGCCAGCAGCTTTGGAGGGGCGGGGAGCTCCTACGAGCAGTACTTC. It translates to CASSFGGAGSSYEQYF.